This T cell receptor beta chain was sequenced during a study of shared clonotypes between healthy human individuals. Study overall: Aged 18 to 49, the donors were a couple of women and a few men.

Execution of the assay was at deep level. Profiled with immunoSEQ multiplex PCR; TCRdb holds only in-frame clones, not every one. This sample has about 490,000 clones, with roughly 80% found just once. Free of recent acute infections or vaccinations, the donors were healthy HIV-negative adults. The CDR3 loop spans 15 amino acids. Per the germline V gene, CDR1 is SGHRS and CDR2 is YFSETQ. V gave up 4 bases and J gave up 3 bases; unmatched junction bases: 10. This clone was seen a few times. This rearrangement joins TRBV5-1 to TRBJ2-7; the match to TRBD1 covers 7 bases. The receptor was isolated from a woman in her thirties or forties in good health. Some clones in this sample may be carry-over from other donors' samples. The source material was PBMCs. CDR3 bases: TGCGCCAGCAGCGGACAGGACAGTACTCTCTACGAGCAGTACTTC. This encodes CASSGQDSTLYEQYF.